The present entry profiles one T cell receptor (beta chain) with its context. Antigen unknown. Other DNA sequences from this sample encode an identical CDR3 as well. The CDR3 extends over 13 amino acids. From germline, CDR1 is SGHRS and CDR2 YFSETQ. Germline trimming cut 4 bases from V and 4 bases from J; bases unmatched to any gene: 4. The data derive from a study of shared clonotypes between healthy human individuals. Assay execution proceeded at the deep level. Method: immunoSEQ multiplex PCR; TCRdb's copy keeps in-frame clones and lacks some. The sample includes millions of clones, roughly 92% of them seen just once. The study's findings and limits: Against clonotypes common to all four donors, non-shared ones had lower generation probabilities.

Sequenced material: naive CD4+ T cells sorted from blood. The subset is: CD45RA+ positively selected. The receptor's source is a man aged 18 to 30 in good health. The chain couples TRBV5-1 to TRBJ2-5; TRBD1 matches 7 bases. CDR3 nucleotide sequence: TGCGCCAGCAGCACCGACAGGGTAGAGACCCAGTACTTC. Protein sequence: CASSTDRVETQYF.